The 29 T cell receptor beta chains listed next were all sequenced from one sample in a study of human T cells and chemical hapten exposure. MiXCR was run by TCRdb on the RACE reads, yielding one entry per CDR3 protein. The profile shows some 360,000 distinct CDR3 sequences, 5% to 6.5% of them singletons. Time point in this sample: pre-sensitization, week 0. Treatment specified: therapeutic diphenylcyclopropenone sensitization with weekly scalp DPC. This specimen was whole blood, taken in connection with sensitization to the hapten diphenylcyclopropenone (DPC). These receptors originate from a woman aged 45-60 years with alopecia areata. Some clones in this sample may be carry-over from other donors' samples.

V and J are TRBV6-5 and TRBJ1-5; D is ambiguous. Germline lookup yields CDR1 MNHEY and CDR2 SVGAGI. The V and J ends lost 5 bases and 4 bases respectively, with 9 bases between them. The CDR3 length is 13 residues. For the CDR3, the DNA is TGTGCCAGCAGTCAAGACGCGAATCAGCCCCAGCATTTT. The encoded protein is CASSQDANQPQHF.

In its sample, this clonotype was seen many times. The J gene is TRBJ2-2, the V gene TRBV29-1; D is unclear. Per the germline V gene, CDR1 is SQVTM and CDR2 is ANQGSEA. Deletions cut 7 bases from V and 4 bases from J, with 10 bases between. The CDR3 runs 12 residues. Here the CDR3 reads CSAPLPTGELFF. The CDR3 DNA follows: TGCAGCGCCCCCCTCCCCACCGGGGAGCTGTTTTTT.

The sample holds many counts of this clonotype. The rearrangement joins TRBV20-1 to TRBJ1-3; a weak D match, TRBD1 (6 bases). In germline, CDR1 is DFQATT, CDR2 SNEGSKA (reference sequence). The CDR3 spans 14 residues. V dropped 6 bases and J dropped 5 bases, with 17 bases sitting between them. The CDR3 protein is CSAGGGSTRNTIYF. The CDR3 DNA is TGCAGTGCAGGGGGAGGGTCGACCCGAAACACCATATATTTT.

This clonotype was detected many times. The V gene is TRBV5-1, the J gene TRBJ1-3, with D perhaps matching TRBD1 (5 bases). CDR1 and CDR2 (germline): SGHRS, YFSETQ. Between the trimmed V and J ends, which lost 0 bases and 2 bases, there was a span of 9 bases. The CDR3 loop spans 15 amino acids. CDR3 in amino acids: CASSLDGTAGNTIYF. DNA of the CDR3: TGCGCCAGCAGCTTGGATGGGACCGCTGGAAACACCATATATTTT.

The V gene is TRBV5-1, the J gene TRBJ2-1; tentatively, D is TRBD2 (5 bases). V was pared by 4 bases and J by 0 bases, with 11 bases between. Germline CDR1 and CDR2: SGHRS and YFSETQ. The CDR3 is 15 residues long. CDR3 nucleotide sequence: TGCGCCAGCAGCCAGGAAGGGAGCTCCTACAATGAGCAGTTCTTC. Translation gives CASSQEGSSYNEQFF.

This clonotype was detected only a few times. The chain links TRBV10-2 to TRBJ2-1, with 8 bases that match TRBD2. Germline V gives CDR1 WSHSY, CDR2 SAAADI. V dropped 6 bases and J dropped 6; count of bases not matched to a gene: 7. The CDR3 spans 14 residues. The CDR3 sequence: CASRAAGGSNEQFF. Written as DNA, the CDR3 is TGCGCCAGCAGGGCGGCGGGAGGCTCCAATGAGCAGTTCTTC.

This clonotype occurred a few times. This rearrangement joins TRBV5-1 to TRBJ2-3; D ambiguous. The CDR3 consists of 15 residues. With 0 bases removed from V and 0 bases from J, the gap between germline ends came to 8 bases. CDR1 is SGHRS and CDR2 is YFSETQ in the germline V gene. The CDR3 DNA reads TGCGCCAGCAGCTTGGCTTTTACCAGCACAGATACGCAGTATTTT. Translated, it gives CASSLAFTSTDTQYF.

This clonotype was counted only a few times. The chain's CDR3 is CASSEADRGDEQYF. DNA for the CDR3: TGTGCCAGCAGTGAAGCGGATCGAGGGGACGAGCAGTACTTC. The chain uses TRBV6-1 and TRBJ2-7; D tentatively fits TRBD1 or TRBD2 (5 bases each). Looked up from germline, CDR1 is MNHNS and CDR2 is SASEGT. This CDR3 spans 14 amino acids. Trimming shortened V by 0 bases and J by 5 bases, and 11 bases separated the two germline ends.

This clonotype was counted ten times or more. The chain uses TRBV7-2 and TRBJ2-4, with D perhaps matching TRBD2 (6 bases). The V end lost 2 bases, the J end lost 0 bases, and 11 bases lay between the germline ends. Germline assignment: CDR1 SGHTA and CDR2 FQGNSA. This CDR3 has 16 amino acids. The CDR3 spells CASSLISGRAKNIQYF. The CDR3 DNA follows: TGTGCCAGCAGCTTAATTAGCGGCAGAGCCAAAAACATTCAGTACTTC.

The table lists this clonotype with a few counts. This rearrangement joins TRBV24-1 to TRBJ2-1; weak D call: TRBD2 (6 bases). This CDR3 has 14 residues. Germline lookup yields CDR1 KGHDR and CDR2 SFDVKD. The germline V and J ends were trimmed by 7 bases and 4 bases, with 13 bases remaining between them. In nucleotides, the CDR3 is TGTGCCACCAGGACCCGGGACTGGTACAATGAGCAGTTCTTC. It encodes CATRTRDWYNEQFF.

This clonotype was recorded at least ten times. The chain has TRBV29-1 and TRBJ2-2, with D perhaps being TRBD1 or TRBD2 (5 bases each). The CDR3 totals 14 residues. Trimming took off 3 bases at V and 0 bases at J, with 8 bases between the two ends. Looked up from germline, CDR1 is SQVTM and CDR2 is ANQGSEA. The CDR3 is CSVDRGPNTGELFF. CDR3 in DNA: TGCAGCGTTGACCGGGGCCCGAACACCGGGGAGCTGTTTTTT.

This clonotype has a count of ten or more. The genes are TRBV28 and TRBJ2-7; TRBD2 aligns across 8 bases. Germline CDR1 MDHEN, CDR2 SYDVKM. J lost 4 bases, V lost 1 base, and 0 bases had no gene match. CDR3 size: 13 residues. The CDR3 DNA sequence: TGTGCCAGCAGTTTATTAGCGGGGTACGAGCAGTACTTC. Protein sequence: CASSLLAGYEQYF.

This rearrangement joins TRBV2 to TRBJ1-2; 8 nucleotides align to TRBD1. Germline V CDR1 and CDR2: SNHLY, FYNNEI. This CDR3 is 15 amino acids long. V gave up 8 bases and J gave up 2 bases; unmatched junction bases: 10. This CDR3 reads CASEGRGRMNYGYTF. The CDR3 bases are TGTGCCAGCGAAGGCAGGGGGCGCATGAACTATGGCTACACCTTC.

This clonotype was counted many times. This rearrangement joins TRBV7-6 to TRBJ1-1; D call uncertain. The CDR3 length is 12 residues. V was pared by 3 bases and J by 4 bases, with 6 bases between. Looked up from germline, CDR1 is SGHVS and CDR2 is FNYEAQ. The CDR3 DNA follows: TGTGCCAGCAGCTTGATATCCACTGAAGCTTTCTTT. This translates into CASSLISTEAFF.

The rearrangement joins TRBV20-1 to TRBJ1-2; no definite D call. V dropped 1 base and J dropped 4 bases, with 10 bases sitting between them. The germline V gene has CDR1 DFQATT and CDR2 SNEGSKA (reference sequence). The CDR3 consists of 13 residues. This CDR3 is CSARGLDVYGYTF. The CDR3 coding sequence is TGCAGTGCTAGAGGACTGGATGTCTATGGCTACACCTTC.

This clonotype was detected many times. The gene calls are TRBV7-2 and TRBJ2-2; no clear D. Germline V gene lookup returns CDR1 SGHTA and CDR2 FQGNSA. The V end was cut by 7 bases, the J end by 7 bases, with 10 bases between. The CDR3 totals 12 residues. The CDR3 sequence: CASTLPRGELFF. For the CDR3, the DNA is TGTGCCAGCACCCTCCCTCGCGGGGAGCTGTTTTTT.

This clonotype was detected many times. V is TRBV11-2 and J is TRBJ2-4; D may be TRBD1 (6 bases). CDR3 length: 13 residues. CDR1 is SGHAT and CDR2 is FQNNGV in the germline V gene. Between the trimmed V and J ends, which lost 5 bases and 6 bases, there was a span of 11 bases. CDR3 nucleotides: TGTGCCAGCAGCCGTGGACAGCTAAACATTCAGTACTTC. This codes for CASSRGQLNIQYF. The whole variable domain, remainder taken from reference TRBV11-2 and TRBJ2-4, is EAGVAQSPRYKIIEKRQSVAFWCNPISGHATLYWYQQILGQGPKLLIQFQNNGVVDDSQLPKDRFSAERLKGVDSTLKIQPAKLEDSAVYLCASSRGQLNIQYFGAGTRLSVL.

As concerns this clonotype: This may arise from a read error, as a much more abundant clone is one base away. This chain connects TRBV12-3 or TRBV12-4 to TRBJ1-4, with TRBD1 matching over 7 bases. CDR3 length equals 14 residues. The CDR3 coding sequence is TGTGCCTGCAGCCAGGGACAGTTTTTTGAAAAACTGTTTTTT. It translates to CACSQGQFFEKLFF.

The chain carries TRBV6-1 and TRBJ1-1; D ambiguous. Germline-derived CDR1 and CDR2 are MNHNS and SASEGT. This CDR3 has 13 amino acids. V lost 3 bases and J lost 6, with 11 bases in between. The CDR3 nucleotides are TGTGCCAGCAGTGAGTGGGGTTCGCCTGAAGCTTTCTTT. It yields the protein CASSEWGSPEAFF.

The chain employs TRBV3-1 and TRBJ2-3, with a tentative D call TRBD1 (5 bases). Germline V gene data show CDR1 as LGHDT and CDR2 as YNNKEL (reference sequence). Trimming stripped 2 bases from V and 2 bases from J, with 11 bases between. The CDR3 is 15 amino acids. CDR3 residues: CASSQRRQHTDTQYF. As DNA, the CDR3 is TGTGCCAGCAGCCAACGAAGACAGCACACAGATACGCAGTATTTT.

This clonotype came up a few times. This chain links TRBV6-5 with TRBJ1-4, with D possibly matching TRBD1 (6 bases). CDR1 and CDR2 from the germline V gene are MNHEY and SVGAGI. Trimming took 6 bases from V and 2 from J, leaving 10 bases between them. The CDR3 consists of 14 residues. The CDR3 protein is CASRGGRTNEKLFF. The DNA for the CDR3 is TGTGCCAGCAGAGGGGGTAGGACTAATGAAAAACTGTTTTTT.

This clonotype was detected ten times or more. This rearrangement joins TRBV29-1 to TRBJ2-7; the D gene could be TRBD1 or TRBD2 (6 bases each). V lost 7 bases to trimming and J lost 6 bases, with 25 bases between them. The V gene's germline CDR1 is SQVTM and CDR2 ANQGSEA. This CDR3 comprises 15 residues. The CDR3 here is CSASPGGGQSGEQYF. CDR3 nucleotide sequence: TGCAGCGCCAGCCCCGGAGGGGGGCAGTCGGGCGAGCAGTACTTC.

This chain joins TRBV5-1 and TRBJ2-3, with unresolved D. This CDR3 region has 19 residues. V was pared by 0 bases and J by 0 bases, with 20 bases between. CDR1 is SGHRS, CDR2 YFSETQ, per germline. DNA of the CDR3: TGCGCCAGCAGCTTGGCGGCGGCCGAGGTAATGGTTAGCACAGATACGCAGTATTTT. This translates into CASSLAAAEVMVSTDTQYF.

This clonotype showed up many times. The CDR3 bases are TGTGCCAGCAGCCAAGGTAGCCGGGCTCAGCCCCAGCATTTT. Its translation: CASSQGSRAQPQHF. The V and J genes are TRBV3-1 and TRBJ1-5; D gene unclear. The CDR3 consists of 14 residues. In germline, CDR1 is LGHDT, CDR2 YNNKEL (reference sequence). The V and J ends lost 1 base and 6 bases respectively, with 10 bases between them.

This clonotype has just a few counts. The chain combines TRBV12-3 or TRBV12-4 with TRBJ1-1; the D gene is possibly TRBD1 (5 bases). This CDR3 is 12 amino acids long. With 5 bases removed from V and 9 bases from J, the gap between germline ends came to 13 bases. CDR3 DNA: TGTGCCAGCAGTGAGACAGATTTTAAAGCTTTCTTT. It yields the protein CASSETDFKAFF.

The DNA for the CDR3 is TGCGCCAGCAGCTTGGTCCCGGGGAGAGGCAATCAGCCCCAGCATTTT. Its protein is CASSLVPGRGNQPQHF. The chain couples TRBV5-1 to TRBJ1-5; D is undetermined. This CDR3 spans 16 amino acids. Looked up from germline, CDR1 is SGHRS and CDR2 is YFSETQ. V was pared by 0 bases and J by 2 bases, with 12 bases between.

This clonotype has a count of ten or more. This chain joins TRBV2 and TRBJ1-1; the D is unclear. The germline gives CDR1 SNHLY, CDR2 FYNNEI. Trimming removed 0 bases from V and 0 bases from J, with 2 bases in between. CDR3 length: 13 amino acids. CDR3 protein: CASSEALNTEAFF. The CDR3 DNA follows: TGTGCCAGCAGTGAAGCGTTGAACACTGAAGCTTTCTTT.

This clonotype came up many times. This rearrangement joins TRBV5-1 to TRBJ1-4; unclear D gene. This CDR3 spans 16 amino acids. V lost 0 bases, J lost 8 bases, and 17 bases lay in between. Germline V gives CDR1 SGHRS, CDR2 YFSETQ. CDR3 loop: CASSLESMRAGEKLFF. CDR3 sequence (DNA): TGCGCCAGCAGCTTGGAATCCATGCGGGCAGGAGAAAAACTGTTTTTT.

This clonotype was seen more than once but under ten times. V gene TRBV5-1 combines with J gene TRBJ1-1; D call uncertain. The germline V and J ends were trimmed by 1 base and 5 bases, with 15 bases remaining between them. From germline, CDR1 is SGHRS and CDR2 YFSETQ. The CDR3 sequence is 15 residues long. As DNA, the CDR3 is TGCGCCAGCAGCTTGCTAGGTGAGATGGGGACTGAAGCTTTCTTT. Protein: CASSLLGEMGTEAFF.